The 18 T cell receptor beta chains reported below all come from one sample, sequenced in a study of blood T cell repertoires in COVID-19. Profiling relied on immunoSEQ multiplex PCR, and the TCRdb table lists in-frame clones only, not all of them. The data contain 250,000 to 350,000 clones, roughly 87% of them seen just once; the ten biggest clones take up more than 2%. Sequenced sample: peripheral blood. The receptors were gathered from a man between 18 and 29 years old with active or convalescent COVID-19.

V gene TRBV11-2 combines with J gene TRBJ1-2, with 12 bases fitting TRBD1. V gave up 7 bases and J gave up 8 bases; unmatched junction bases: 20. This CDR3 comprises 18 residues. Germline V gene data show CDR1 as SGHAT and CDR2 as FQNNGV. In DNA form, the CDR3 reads TGTGCCAGCACCGAAAGATCTCCTTCGGGACAGGGGGCTGAGGGCTACACCTTC. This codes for CASTERSPSGQGAEGYTF.

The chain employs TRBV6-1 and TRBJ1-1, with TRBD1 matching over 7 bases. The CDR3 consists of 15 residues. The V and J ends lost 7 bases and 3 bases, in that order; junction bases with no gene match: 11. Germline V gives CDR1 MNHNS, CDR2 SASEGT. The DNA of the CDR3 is TGTGCCAGCACGCGAACGACAGGGTTGCACACTGAAGCTTTCTTT. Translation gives CASTRTTGLHTEAFF.

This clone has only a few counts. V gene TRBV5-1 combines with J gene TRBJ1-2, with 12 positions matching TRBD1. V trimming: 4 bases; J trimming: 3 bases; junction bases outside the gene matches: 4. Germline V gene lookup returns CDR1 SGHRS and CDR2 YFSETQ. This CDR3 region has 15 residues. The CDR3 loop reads CASSRDRGQDYGYTF. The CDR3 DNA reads TGCGCCAGCAGCCGGGACAGGGGGCAAGACTATGGCTACACCTTC.

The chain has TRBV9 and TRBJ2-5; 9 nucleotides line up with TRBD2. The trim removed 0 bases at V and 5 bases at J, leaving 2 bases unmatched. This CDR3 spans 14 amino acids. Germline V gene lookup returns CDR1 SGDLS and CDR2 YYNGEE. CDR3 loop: CASSVGTSGETQYF. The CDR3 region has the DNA TGTGCCAGCAGCGTAGGAACTAGCGGGGAGACCCAGTACTTC.

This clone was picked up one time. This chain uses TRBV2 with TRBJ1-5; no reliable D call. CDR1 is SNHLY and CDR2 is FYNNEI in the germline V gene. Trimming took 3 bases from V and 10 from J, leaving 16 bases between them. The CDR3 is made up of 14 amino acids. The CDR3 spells CASSDGRSGSPQHF. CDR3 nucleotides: TGTGCCAGCAGTGACGGGAGGTCCGGGAGCCCCCAGCATTTT.

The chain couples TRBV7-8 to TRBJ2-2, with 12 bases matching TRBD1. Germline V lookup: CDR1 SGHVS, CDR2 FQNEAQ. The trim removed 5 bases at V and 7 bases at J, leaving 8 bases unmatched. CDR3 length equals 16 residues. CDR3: CASSPGQGASNGELFF. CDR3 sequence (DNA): TGTGCCAGCAGCCCGGGACAGGGGGCGTCAAACGGGGAGCTGTTTTTT.

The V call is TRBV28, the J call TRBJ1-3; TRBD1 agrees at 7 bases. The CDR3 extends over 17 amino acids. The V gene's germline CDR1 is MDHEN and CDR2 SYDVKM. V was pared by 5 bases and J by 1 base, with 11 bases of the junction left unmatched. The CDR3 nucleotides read TGTGCCAGCAGTCCCCGGACAGGTTTAGGTTCTGGAAACACCATATATTTT. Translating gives CASSPRTGLGSGNTIYF.

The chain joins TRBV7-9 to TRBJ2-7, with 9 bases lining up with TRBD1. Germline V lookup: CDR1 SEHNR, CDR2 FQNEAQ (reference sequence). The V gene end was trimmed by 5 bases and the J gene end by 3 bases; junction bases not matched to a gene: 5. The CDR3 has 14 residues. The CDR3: CASSIGTGSYEQYF. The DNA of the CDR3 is TGTGCCAGCAGCATCGGGACAGGGAGCTACGAGCAGTACTTC.

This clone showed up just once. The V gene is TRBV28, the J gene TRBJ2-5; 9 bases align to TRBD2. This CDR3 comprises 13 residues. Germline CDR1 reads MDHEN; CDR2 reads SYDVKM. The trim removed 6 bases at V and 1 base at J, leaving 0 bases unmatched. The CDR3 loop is CASRLAGQETQYF. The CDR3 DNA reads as TGTGCCAGCAGACTAGCGGGCCAAGAGACCCAGTACTTC.

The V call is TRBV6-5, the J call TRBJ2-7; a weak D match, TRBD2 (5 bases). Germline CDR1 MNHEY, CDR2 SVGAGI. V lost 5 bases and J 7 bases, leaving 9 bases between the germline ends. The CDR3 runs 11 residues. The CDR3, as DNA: TGTGCCAGCAGTACTGGGAGAGAGCAGTACTTC. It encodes CASSTGREQYF.

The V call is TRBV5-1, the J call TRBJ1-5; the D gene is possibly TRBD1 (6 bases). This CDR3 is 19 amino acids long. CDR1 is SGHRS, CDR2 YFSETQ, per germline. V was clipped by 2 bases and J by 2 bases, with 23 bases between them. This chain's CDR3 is CASSFFAQGAGGGNQPQHF. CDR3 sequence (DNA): TGCGCCAGCAGCTTCTTCGCACAGGGCGCGGGGGGTGGCAATCAGCCCCAGCATTTT.

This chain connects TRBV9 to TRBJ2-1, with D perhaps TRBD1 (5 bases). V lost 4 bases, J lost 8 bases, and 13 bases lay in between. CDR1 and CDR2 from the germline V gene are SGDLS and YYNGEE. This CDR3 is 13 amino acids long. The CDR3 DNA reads TGTGCCAGCAGCCCGCAACCAGGGTATGAGCAGTTCTTC. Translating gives CASSPQPGYEQFF.

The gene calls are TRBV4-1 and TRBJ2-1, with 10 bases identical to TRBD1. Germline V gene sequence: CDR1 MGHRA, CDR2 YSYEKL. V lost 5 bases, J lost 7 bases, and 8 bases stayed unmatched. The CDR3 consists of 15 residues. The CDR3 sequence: CASSFPGTGANEQFF. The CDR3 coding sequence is TGCGCCAGCAGCTTCCCCGGGACAGGGGCGAATGAGCAGTTCTTC.

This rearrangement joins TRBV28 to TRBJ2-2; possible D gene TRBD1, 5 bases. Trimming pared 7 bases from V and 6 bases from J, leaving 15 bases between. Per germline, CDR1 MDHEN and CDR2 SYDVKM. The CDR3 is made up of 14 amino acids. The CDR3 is CASNPISGSGELFF. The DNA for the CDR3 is TGTGCCAGCAACCCAATATCAGGGTCCGGGGAGCTGTTTTTT.

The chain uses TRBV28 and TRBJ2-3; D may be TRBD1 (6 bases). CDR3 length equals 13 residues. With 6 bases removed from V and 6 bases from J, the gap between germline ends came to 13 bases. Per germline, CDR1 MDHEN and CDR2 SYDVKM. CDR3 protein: CASSSRRGDTQYF. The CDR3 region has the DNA TGTGCCAGCAGCAGCCGCAGGGGTGATACGCAGTATTTT.

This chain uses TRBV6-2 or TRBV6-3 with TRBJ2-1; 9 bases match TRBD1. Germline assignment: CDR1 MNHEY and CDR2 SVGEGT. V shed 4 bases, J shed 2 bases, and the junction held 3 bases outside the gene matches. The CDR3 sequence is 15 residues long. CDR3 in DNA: TGTGCCAGCAGTTTCCGGGACAGGGCCTACAATGAGCAGTTCTTC. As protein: CASSFRDRAYNEQFF.

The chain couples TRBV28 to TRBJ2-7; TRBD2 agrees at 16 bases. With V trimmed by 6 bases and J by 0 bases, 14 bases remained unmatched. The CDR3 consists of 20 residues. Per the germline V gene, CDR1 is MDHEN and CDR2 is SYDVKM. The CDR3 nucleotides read TGTGCCAGCAGCTCACACCCGGGACTAGCGGGAGGGCGGAGCTCCTACGAGCAGTACTTC. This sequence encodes CASSSHPGLAGGRSSYEQYF.

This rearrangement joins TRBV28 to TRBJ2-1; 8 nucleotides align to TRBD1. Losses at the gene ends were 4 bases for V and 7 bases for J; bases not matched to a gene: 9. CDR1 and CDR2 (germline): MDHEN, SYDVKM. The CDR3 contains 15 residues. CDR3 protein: CASSSQGAVMNEQFF. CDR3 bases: TGTGCCAGCAGTTCCCAGGGGGCGGTGATGAATGAGCAGTTCTTC.